This TCR beta chain came from a study of blood T cells in healthy people across ages. Donors were systemically healthy Caucasian individuals from Russia aged about 6 to 100 years. Germline CDR1 and CDR2: SGDLS and YYNGEE. The CDR3 length is 16 residues. V lost 3 bases to trimming and J lost 5 bases, with 20 bases between them. Details on this clonotype: Its antigen is undetermined.

A second roughly 6 to 11 cycle PCR used barcoded and J-beta primers. In TCRdb, the 5' RACE reads were re-called with MiXCR into one record per CDR3 protein. The table has 1.6 million or so distinct CDR3 sequences, almost 35% seen once. Whole-study findings and limits: TCR beta diversity per million T cells fell roughly linearly with age. Estimated diversity across one million T cells was deemed an underestimate. TCR beta diversity correlated strongly with naive T cell percentage.

The sequence derives from a woman in her thirties in good health. Sequenced: blood. V gene TRBV9 combines with J gene TRBJ1-2; D is possibly TRBD1 (6 bases). CDR3 sequence reads: CASSGRGWTQGYGYTF. DNA for the CDR3: TGTGCCAGCAGCGGACGAGGGTGGACCCAGGGGTATGGCTACACCTTC.